One sample yielded the 21 T cell receptor beta chains listed below, sequenced in a study of CD8+CD57+ T cells in acquired aplastic anemia. Genomic DNA provided the template from which TCR beta VDJ and CDR3 profiles were obtained. A single record per CDR3 protein comes from TCRdb applying MiXCR to the reads. The sample consists of 190,000 or so distinct CDR3 sequences, approximately 48% of them appearing once. Only patients with CD8+CD57+ cell expansion on flow cytometry were chosen for sequencing. Sequencing was carried out using sorted CD4+, CD8+, or CD8+CD57+ T cells (not recorded which) from PBMCs. Source of these receptors: a human donor with aplastic anemia.

The chain employs TRBV24-1 and TRBJ2-3; TRBD1 agrees at 8 bases. Per the germline V gene, CDR1 is KGHDR and CDR2 is SFDVKD. CDR3 size: 15 residues. The trim removed 3 bases at V and 4 bases at J, leaving 5 bases unmatched. In DNA form, the CDR3 reads TGTGCCACCAGTGATCCTAGACAGGGGTCAGATACGCAGTATTTT. Amino acid sequence: CATSDPRQGSDTQYF.

The gene calls are TRBV20-1 and TRBJ2-7, with D unresolved. CDR3 length: 12 residues. Germline loops: CDR1 DFQATT, CDR2 SNEGSKA (reference sequence). Trimming left V 6 bases short and J 5 bases short, with 14 bases between. CDR3 nucleotides: TGCAGTGCCAGATGGGATCGTGACGAGCAGTACTTC. It codes for CSARWDRDEQYF.

This clonotype has just one count. Just one base apart from a much larger clone, this may be a read error. The missing conserved phenylalanine or tryptophan at the end of this CDR3 makes a read error likely. This sequence joins TRBV12-3 or TRBV12-4 and TRBJ2-2; 8 bases fit TRBD2. This CDR3 spans 14 amino acids. V lost 8 bases to trimming and J lost 3 bases; unmatched junction nucleotides: 5. CDR3 nucleotide sequence: TGTGCCAGCGGACCCGGGAGGGACACCGGGGAGCTGTTTCTT. The encoded protein is CASGPGRDTGELFL.

This clonotype has a count of ten or more. The rearrangement links TRBV10-1 to TRBJ2-5; D uncertain. Trimming cost V 4 bases and J 6 bases, with 3 bases left between them. Germline values: CDR1 WNHNN, CDR2 SYGVQD (reference sequence). The CDR3 totals 10 residues. The CDR3 DNA reads TGCGCCAGCAGTGGAAAGACCCAGTACTTC. This sequence encodes CASSGKTQYF.

This clonotype was seen ten or more times. The CDR3 nucleotides are TGTGCCAGCAGCCAGAGTTACAGGGAGCAGTACTTC. The encoded protein is CASSQSYREQYF. The chain recombines TRBV3-1 with TRBJ2-7, with D tentatively TRBD1 (5 bases). The CDR3 loop spans 12 amino acids. Trimming pared 3 bases from V and 7 bases from J, leaving 10 bases between. Germline V lookup: CDR1 LGHDT, CDR2 YNNKEL (reference sequence).

The chain joins TRBV7-9 to TRBJ1-6; no reliable D call. CDR3 length equals 13 residues. Trimming shortened V by 5 bases and J by 10 bases, and 12 bases separated the two germline ends. Germline V gene lookup returns CDR1 SEHNR and CDR2 FQNEAQ (reference sequence). The CDR3 DNA sequence: TGTGCCAGCAGCCCGGACTTATCCTCACCCCTCCACTTT. Residues: CASSPDLSSPLHF.

This clonotype was counted between two and nine times. The chain is built from TRBV27 and TRBJ1-2, with D possibly matching TRBD1 (6 bases). Germline V gene data show CDR1 as MNHEY and CDR2 as SMNVEV (reference sequence). V lost 5 bases to trimming and J lost 1 base, with 14 bases between them. The CDR3 loop spans 15 amino acids. CDR3 coding DNA: TGTGCCAGCAGTCCCCGGACAGCTCTTAACTATGGCTACACCTTC. It encodes CASSPRTALNYGYTF.

The genes are TRBV2 and TRBJ1-5; 12 positions match TRBD1. With V trimmed by 6 bases and J by 5 bases, 5 bases remained unmatched. Germline assignment: CDR1 SNHLY and CDR2 FYNNEI. This CDR3 is built from 15 residues. CDR3 DNA sequence: TGTGCCAGCAGCGGGACAGGGGGCGCTGATCAGCCCCAGCATTTT. This sequence encodes CASSGTGGADQPQHF.

The CDR3 protein is CASSFFEGSSYNEQFF. The CDR3 DNA is TGTGCCAGCAGCTTTTTCGAGGGGAGCTCCTACAATGAGCAGTTCTTC. This chain links TRBV5-6 with TRBJ2-1, with D perhaps TRBD1 or TRBD2 (5 bases each). Trimming took off 2 bases at V and 0 bases at J, with 12 bases between the two ends. The V gene's germline CDR1 is SGHDT and CDR2 YYEEEE. This CDR3 has 16 amino acids.

This clonotype was picked up a small number of times. The chain employs TRBV7-2 and TRBJ2-7; no clear D gene. Trimming left V 5 bases short and J 2 bases short, with 10 bases between. CDR3 length: 13 residues. The germline CDR1 and CDR2 sequences are SGHTA and FQGNSA. CDR3 in amino acids: CASSRVTAYEQYF. In DNA form, the CDR3 reads TGTGCCAGCAGCAGGGTGACCGCCTACGAGCAGTACTTC.

This clonotype occurred many times. The chain employs TRBV29-1 and TRBJ2-7; 7 bases are shared with TRBD1. CDR1 is SQVTM, CDR2 ANQGSEA, per germline. The V segment lost 6 bases and the J segment 0 bases; nucleotides outside the gene matches: 5. The CDR3 spans 13 residues. The CDR3 DNA follows: TGCAGCGTCGCAGGGGGTAGCTCCTACGAGCAGTACTTC. Protein: CSVAGGSSYEQYF.

The CDR3 here is CASSLVQGGGMDYTF. In DNA form, the CDR3 reads TGTGCCAGCAGCTTAGTACAGGGCGGGGGGATGGACTACACCTTC. V usage is TRBV7-2 and J usage is TRBJ1-2; TRBD1 is a possible D gene (6 bases). Germline V gives CDR1 SGHTA, CDR2 FQGNSA. CDR3 size: 15 residues. V was shortened by 1 base and J by 10 bases, with 19 bases between the two germline ends.

This clonotype came up many times. V gene TRBV7-2 combines with J gene TRBJ1-3; D remains unclear. The V gene lost 5 bases and the J gene lost 0 bases, with 8 bases spanning the gap. Germline CDR1 is SGHTA and CDR2 is FQGNSA. This CDR3 has 14 residues. The CDR3 DNA reads as TGTGCCAGCAGCGCCAGCATCTCTGGAAACACCATATATTTT. It translates to CASSASISGNTIYF.

This clonotype is labeled medium-sized (0.01 to 0.1%). The chain has TRBV19 and TRBJ2-7; TRBD1 might be the D (6 bases). Germline CDR1 and CDR2: LNHDA and SQIVND (reference sequence). Trimming left V 4 bases short and J 1 base short, with 14 bases between. This CDR3 comprises 15 residues. DNA of the CDR3: TGTGCCAGTAGTAGGGCAGGGGAAGCTTCCTACGAGCAGTACTTC. Its translation: CASSRAGEASYEQYF.

The chain recombines TRBV18 with TRBJ2-7; TRBD2 matches 8 bases. The V gene end was trimmed by 4 bases and the J gene end by 0 bases; junction bases not matched to a gene: 8. The CDR3 consists of 16 residues. Germline CDR1 and CDR2: KGHSH and LQKENI. The CDR3 loop is CASSLGAGGISYEQYF. The CDR3 nucleotides read TGTGCCAGCTCACTAGGGGCGGGAGGTATCTCCTACGAGCAGTACTTC. The whole variable domain, filled in from reference TRBV18 and TRBJ2-7, reads NAGVMQNPRHLVRRRGQEARLRCSPMKGHSHVYWYRQLPEEGLKFMVYLQKENIIDESGMPKERFSAEFPKEGPSILRIQQVVRGDSAAYFCASSLGAGGISYEQYFGPGTRLTVT.

About this clonotype: It may be a read error: a sequence one base away is much more abundant. V is TRBV5-1 and J is TRBJ1-4, with D unresolved. V lost 4 bases and J 1 base, leaving 11 bases between the germline ends. Germline-derived CDR1 and CDR2 are SGHRS and YFSETQ. This CDR3 contains 15 residues. The CDR3 DNA sequence: TGCGCCAGCAGCCCGAATACGGGAACTAATGAAAAACTGTTTTTT. This encodes CASSPNTGTNEKLFF.

V and J are TRBV19 and TRBJ2-1, with D possibly TRBD1 on 5 matching bases. Per germline, CDR1 LNHDA and CDR2 SQIVND (reference sequence). V shed 4 bases and J shed 9 bases, with 13 bases lying between them. The CDR3 spans 13 residues. CDR3 loop: CASSTQDSGEQFF. The CDR3 bases are TGTGCCAGTAGTACACAGGATTCGGGTGAGCAGTTCTTC.

On this clonotype: A much larger clone lies one base from this, so it may be a read error. The gene calls are TRBV6-1 and TRBJ1-1; D is unresolved. This CDR3 contains 14 residues. Trimming shortened V by 5 bases and J by 5 bases, and 15 bases separated the two germline ends. The germline V gene has CDR1 MNHNS and CDR2 SASEGT. CDR3 loop: CASSLSKGRTEAFF. In DNA, the CDR3 is TGTGCCAGCAGTCTGTCAAAGGGCCGGACTGAAGCTTTCTTT.

The rearrangement uses TRBV10-3 and TRBJ1-2, with TRBD1 matching 7 bases. Trimming at V came to 5 bases and at J to 7 bases, leaving 10 bases not matched to a gene. CDR3 length: 14 amino acids. Germline lookup yields CDR1 ENHRY and CDR2 SYGVKD. The CDR3 coding sequence is TGTGCCATCAGTAACCTACAGGACAGGCGTGGCTACACCTTC. Translation: CAISNLQDRRGYTF.

This clonotype was detected once. The chain links TRBV4-2 to TRBJ2-3, with 13 bases that match TRBD2. The CDR3 spans 18 residues. Germline CDR1 reads LGHNA; CDR2 reads YNFKEQ. After removal of 5 bases from V and 2 bases from J, the junction contained 10 bases not matched to a gene. In nucleotides, the CDR3 is TGTGCCAGCAGCGTTACTAGCGGGGGGGCCCGAAACACAGATACGCAGTATTTT. Its protein is CASSVTSGGARNTDTQYF.

In its sample, this clonotype was seen many times. V and J are TRBV5-1 and TRBJ1-1; weak D call: TRBD1 (5 bases). Between the trimmed V and J ends, which lost 4 bases and 3 bases, there was a span of 10 bases. The CDR3 sequence is 13 residues long. Germline CDR1 and CDR2: SGHRS and YFSETQ. CDR3 protein: CASSAGGYTEAFF. In DNA, the CDR3 is TGCGCCAGCAGCGCGGGGGGGTACACTGAAGCTTTCTTT.